A selection of T cell receptor beta chains follows, all from one sample in a study of response to subunit inactivated influenza vaccine. TCRdb processed the RT-PCR reads anew with MiXCR; each CDR3 protein has one entry. The sample records about 310,000 distinct CDR3 sequences, about 20% being singletons. The source was PBMCs from blood, collected less than 22 months after vaccination. The receptors stem from a man aged 45 to 75 who received an inactivated influenza vaccine. The CDR3 runs from the conserved cysteine through the conserved F or W. The D gene is left open where the match is weak. Clone size is shown for a subset of rows, as once, few, many or a class of expanded clone.

NA	NA	TRBV5-8	TRBJ1-5	TGTGCCAGCAGCTTGGAGTTGGGGCGCAATCAGCCCCAGCATTTT	CASSLELGRNQPQHF
few	NA	TRBV12-3/TRBV12-4	TRBJ2-2	TGTGCCAGCAGTATGGTCGGGACCGCGAACACCGGGGAGCTGTTTTTT	CASSMVGTANTGELFF
few	TRBD1	TRBV27	TRBJ2-1	TGTGCCAGCAGTCTCGACAGGGTCAACAATGAGCAGTTCTTC	CASSLDRVNNEQFF
few	NA	TRBV12-3/TRBV12-4	TRBJ1-2	TGTGCCAGCACCTCGAGGGGCTTATCTACCTATGGCTACACCTTC	CASTSRGLSTYGYTF
NA	NA	TRBV29-1	TRBJ2-5	TGCAGCGTTGATGGGGAGCACGGTGCACGGGAGACCCAGTACTTC	CSVDGEHGARETQYF
NA	TRBD1	TRBV24-1	TRBJ2-2	TGTGCCACCAGTGCCCAAGACAGGGGGAGCACCGGGGAGCTGTTTTTT	CATSAQDRGSTGELFF
many	NA	TRBV29-1	TRBJ1-2	TGCAGCGCGCGTTGGGACTATGGCTACACCTTC	CSARWDYGYTF
NA	TRBD2	TRBV6-1	TRBJ2-5	TGTGCCAGCAGAGCCCCCACTAGCGGGAGTAAGACCCAGTACTTC	CASRAPTSGSKTQYF
few	NA	TRBV6-1	TRBJ2-3	TGTGCCAGCAGACCCGGGACTTGGGGAAGCACAGATACGCAGTATTTT	CASRPGTWGSTDTQYF
few	TRBD1	TRBV29-1	TRBJ2-2	TGCAGCGTTGTGGACAGGGCGAACACCGGGGAGCTGTTTTTT	CSVVDRANTGELFF
NA	NA	TRBV19	TRBJ1-1	TGTGCCTCCCGACTTGGAGGGGCTGAAGCTTTCTTT	CASRLGGAEAFF
few	NA	TRBV29-1	TRBJ2-5	TGCAGCGTTGAAGAGGCAGGCTTCTACCAAGAGACCCAGTACTTC	CSVEEAGFYQETQYF
NA	NA	TRBV6-2/TRBV6-3	TRBJ1-1	TGTGCCAGCAGTTACAGGGGTATAGGCCGGGGCCAGACTGAAGCTTTCTTT	CASSYRGIGRGQTEAFF
few	TRBD2	TRBV15	TRBJ2-1	TGTGCCACCAGCAGAGATACTAGCGGGGTCTTCAATGAGCAGTTCTTC	CATSRDTSGVFNEQFF
NA	NA	TRBV7-9	TRBJ1-6	TGTGCCAGCAGCTTAGGTCAGGGAGTCAATTCACCCCTCCACTTT	CASSLGQGVNSPLHF
NA	NA	TRBV20-1	TRBJ1-2	TGCAGTGCTAGTCCCGGGTGGAGGAGTGGCTACACCTTC	CSASPGWRSGYTF
once	NA	TRBV7-3	TRBJ2-2	TGTGCCAGCAGCCACTCCTCGAACACCGGGGAGCTGTTTTTT	CASSHSSNTGELFF
NA	NA	TRBV4-3	TRBJ1-4	TGCGCCAGCAGCCAAGCGCACCCCCTAGTCTCAGCTCAGCCAATTCCTAATGAAAAACTGTTTTTT	CASSQAHPLVSAQPIPNEKLFF
few	NA	TRBV7-2	TRBJ2-1	TGTGCCAGCAGTCCCGGTCCGGGAGTGATGCAGTTCTTC	CASSPGPGVMQFF
few	NA	TRBV29-1	TRBJ2-3	TGCAGCGTTGACGGGGGGCGCACAGATACGCAGTATTTT	CSVDGGRTDTQYF
few	TRBD1	TRBV4-1	TRBJ1-6	TGCGCCAGCAGCAACGGACAGGTAGATAATTCACCCCTCCACTTT	CASSNGQVDNSPLHF
few	TRBD1	TRBV3-1	TRBJ1-1	TGTGCCAGCAGCCAAGTGCACAGGGGGCCTGGCACTGAAGCTTTCTTT	CASSQVHRGPGTEAFF
few	NA	TRBV18	TRBJ1-6	TGTGCCAGCTCTGCGTCCGGGACATCTAATTCACCCCTCCACTTT	CASSASGTSNSPLHF
NA	TRBD1	TRBV6-2/TRBV6-3	TRBJ1-2	TGTGCCAGCAGCCGAGACAGGGGCCTATATGGCTACACCTTC	CASSRDRGLYGYTF
NA	NA	TRBV28	TRBJ1-1	TGTGCCAGCAGTTTATCGGGGACCATAGGGACGGCTTTCTTT	CASSLSGTIGTAFF
few	TRBD2	TRBV20-1	TRBJ2-1	TGCAGTGCTAGATCTAGCGGGGGCGCTTCCTACAATGAGCAGTTCTTC	CSARSSGGASYNEQFF
few	NA	TRBV20-1	TRBJ2-7	TGCAGTGCTAGTCGAACGGGAGTTATCAGCGAGCAGTACTTC	CSASRTGVISEQYF
NA	TRBD2	TRBV7-2	TRBJ2-5	TGTGCCAGCAGCTTACAGCGGGGGGTGCAAGAGACCCAGTACTTC	CASSLQRGVQETQYF
few	NA	TRBV2	TRBJ1-2	TGTGCCAGCAGCCGAAAGGACCTCTCTAACTATGGCTACACCTTC	CASSRKDLSNYGYTF
NA	NA	TRBV27	TRBJ2-7	TGTGCCAGCAGTTACCGATCGGGGCTTTCGTACGAGCAGTACTTC	CASSYRSGLSYEQYF
NA	TRBD2	TRBV10-3	TRBJ2-1	TGTGCCATCAGTGAGACAGGGGCGACTAGCGGGGTGTACAATGAGCAGTTCTTC	CAISETGATSGVYNEQFF
NA	NA	TRBV7-9	TRBJ2-4	TGTGCCAGCAGCGTTGGGACCCTCGTAGACATTCAGTACTTC	CASSVGTLVDIQYF
NA	NA	TRBV4-3	TRBJ1-5	TGCGCCAGCAGCCAAGATATGACCGTCATCAATCAGCCCCAGCATTTT	CASSQDMTVINQPQHF
many	NA	TRBV28	TRBJ1-2	TGTGCCAGCGGTTACCAAGCTAACTATGGCTACACCTTC	CASGYQANYGYTF
few	NA	TRBV5-1	TRBJ2-3	TGCGCCAGCAGCTTGGATGGGACGGCAGCAGATACGCAGTATTTT	CASSLDGTAADTQYF
many	NA	TRBV20-1	TRBJ1-2	TGCAGTGCTAGACCGATTCGGCACTATGGCTACACCTTC	CSARPIRHYGYTF
once	NA	TRBV15	TRBJ2-7	TGTGCCACCAGCGGAGCAGGCGGCACCTACGAGCAGTACTTC	CATSGAGGTYEQYF
NA	NA	TRBV7-2	TRBJ1-2	TGTGCCAGCAGCCATCGGGGAAACTATGGCTACACCTTC	CASSHRGNYGYTF
few	NA	TRBV5-1	TRBJ1-2	TGCGCCAGCAGCTTCACCCCTAACTATGGCTACACCTTC	CASSFTPNYGYTF
few	NA	TRBV6-2/TRBV6-3	TRBJ2-1	TGTGCCAGCAGTTATTCGCCTTTGGGCGGCCTTTACAATGAGCAGTTCTTC	CASSYSPLGGLYNEQFF
NA	NA	TRBV12-3/TRBV12-4	TRBJ2-5	TGTGCCAGCAGTTTAACGGCAAGAGAGACCCAGTACTTC	CASSLTARETQYF
NA	NA	TRBV9	TRBJ1-6	TGTGCCAGCAGCGGAACGCGGAGGTTATATAATTCACCCCTCCACTTT	CASSGTRRLYNSPLHF
few	TRBD1	TRBV5-1	TRBJ1-2	TGCGCCAGCAGCTTGGCCGCTTCACCGGGACAGGGGGCGAAAGGCTACACCTTC	CASSLAASPGQGAKGYTF
few	NA	TRBV6-1	TRBJ2-3	TGTGCCAGCATCGCCCCTGGCACAGATACGCAGTATTTT	CASIAPGTDTQYF
NA	TRBD2	TRBV10-3	TRBJ2-2	TGTGCCATCAGTCCCGTTAGCGGGGCTAACACCGGGGAGCTGTTTTTT	CAISPVSGANTGELFF
NA	NA	TRBV24-1	TRBJ2-7	TGTGCCACCAGCACAGGGTGGGGAACGGGCGAGCAGTACTTC	CATSTGWGTGEQYF
few	TRBD2	TRBV4-3	TRBJ2-2	TGCGCCAGCAGCCGTTCGGGACTAGCCAGCACCGGGGAGCTGTTTTTT	CASSRSGLASTGELFF
NA	TRBD1	TRBV29-1	TRBJ2-7	TGCAGCGTTGAAGGCCCTCGGGACAGGGGATACGAGCAGTACTTC	CSVEGPRDRGYEQYF
NA	TRBD2	TRBV5-6	TRBJ2-1	TGTGCCAGCAGCCCCACCGGACTAGCACTTGAGCAGTTCTTC	CASSPTGLALEQFF
many	NA	TRBV20-1	TRBJ2-1	TGCAGTGCTAGACCGACAGTAAGGGCTTCCTACAATGAGCAGTTCTTC	CSARPTVRASYNEQFF
few	TRBD2	TRBV7-2	TRBJ2-1	TGTGCCAGCAGCTTAGGTAGCGGGGGCCCAAATGAGCAGTTCTTC	CASSLGSGGPNEQFF